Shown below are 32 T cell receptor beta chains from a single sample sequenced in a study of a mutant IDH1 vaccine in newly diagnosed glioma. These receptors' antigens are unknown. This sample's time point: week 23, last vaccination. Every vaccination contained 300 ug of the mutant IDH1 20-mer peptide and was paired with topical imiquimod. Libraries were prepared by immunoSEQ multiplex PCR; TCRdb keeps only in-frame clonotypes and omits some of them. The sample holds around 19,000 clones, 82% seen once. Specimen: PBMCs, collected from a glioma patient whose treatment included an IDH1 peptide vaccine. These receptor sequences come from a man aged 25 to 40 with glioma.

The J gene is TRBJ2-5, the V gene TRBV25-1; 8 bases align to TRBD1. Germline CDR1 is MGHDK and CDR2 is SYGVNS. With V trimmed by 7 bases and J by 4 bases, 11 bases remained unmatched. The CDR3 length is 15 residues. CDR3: CASTDGQGWGETQYF. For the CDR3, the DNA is TGTGCCAGCACCGACGGACAGGGTTGGGGAGAGACCCAGTACTTC. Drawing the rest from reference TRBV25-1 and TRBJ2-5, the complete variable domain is EADIYQTPRYLVIGTGKKITLECSQTMGHDKMYWYQQDPGMELHLIHYSYGVNSTEKGDLSSESTVSRIRTEHFPLTLESARPSHTSQYLCASTDGQGWGETQYFGPGTRLLVL.

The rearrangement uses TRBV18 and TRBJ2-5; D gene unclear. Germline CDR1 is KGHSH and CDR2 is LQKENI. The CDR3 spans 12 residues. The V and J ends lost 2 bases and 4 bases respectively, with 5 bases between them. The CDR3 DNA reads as TGTGCCAGCTCACCAGTCGGAGAGACCCAGTACTTC. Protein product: CASSPVGETQYF.

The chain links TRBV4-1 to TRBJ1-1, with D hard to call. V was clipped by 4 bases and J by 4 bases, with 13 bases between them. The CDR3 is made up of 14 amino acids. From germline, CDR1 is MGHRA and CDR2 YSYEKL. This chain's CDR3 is CASSPSDGSTEAFF. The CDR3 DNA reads TGCGCCAGCAGCCCTTCGGACGGAAGCACTGAAGCTTTCTTT.

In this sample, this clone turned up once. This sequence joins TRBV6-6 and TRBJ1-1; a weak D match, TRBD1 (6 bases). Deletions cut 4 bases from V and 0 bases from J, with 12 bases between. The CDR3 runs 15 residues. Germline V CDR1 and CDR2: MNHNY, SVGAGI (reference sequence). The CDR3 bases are TGTGCCAGCAGTTTGAGGACAGACTTGAACACTGAAGCTTTCTTT. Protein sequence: CASSLRTDLNTEAFF.

CDR3 protein: CASSLATSGASRNEQFF. The CDR3, as DNA: TGTGCCAGCAGCTTAGCTACTAGCGGGGCCTCCCGGAATGAGCAGTTCTTC. The V gene is TRBV7-9, the J gene TRBJ2-1, with 10 nucleotides matching TRBD2. V shed 0 bases, J shed 7 bases, and the junction held 9 bases outside the gene matches. Germline lookup yields CDR1 SEHNR and CDR2 FQNEAQ (reference sequence). There are 17 residues in the CDR3.

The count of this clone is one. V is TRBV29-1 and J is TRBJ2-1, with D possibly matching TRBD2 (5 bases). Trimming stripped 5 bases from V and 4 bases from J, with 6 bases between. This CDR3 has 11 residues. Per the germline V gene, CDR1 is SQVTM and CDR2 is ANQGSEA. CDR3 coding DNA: TGCAGCGTTTCGGGGTACAATGAGCAGTTCTTC. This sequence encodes CSVSGYNEQFF.

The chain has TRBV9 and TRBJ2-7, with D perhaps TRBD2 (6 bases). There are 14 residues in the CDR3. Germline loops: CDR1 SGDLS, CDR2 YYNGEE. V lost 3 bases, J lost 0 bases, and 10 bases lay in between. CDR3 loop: CASSATGGSYEQYF. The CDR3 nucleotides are TGTGCCAGCAGCGCGACCGGGGGCTCCTACGAGCAGTACTTC.

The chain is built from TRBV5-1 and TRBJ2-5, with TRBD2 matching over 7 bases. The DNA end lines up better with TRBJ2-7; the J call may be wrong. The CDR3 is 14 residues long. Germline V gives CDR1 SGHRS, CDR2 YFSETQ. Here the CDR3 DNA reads TGCGCCAGCAGCTTGGGTGCGGGAGACGGCGAGCAGTACTTC. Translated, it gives CASSLGAGDGEQYF.

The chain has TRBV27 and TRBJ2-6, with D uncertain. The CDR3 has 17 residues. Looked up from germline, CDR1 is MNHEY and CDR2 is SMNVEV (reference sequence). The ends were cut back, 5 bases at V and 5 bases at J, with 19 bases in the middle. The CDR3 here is CASSDVWLQSRANVLTF. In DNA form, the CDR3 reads TGTGCCAGCAGTGATGTCTGGCTACAAAGTCGGGCCAACGTCCTGACTTTC.

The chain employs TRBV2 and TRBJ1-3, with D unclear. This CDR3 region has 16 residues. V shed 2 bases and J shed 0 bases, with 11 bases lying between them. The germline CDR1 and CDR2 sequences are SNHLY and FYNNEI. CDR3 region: CASSERGLRSGNTIYF. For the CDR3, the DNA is TGTGCCAGCAGTGAACGAGGGCTCCGCTCTGGAAACACCATATATTTT.

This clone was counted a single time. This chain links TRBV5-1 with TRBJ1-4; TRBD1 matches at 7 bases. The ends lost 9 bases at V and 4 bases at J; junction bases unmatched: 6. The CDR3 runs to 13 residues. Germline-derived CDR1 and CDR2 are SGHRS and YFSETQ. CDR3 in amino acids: CATQRDSNEKLFF. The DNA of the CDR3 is TGCGCCACCCAGAGGGACAGTAATGAAAAACTGTTTTTT. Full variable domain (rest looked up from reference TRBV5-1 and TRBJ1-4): KAGVTQTPRYLIKTRGQQVTLSCSPISGHRSVSWYQQTPGQGLQFLFEYFSETQRNKGNFPGRFSGRQFSNSRSEMNVSTLELGDSALYLCATQRDSNEKLFFGSGTQLSVL.

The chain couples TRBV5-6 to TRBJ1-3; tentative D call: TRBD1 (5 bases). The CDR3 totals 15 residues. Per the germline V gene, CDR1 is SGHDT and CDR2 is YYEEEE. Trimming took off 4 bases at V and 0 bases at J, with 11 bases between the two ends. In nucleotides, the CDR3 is TGTGCCAGCAGCAGGGAGGGGTTCTCTGGAAACACCATATATTTT. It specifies CASSREGFSGNTIYF.

The CDR3 region has the DNA TGTGCCAGCAGCTTAGGCTACAGCTACACTGAAGCTTTCTTT. It specifies CASSLGYSYTEAFF. This chain uses TRBV7-9 with TRBJ1-1; D not certain. V dropped 1 base and J dropped 3 bases, with 9 bases sitting between them. CDR1 and CDR2 from the germline V gene are SEHNR and FQNEAQ (reference sequence). CDR3 length: 14 residues.

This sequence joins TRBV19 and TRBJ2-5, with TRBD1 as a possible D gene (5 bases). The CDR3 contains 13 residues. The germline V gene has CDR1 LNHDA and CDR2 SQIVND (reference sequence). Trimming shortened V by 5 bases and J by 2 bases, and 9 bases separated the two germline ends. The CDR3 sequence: CASSAGSQETQYF. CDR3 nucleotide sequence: TGTGCCAGTAGTGCAGGGTCGCAAGAGACCCAGTACTTC.

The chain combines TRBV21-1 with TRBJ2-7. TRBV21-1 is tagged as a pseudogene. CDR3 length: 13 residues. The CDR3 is CASRRGSSYEQYF. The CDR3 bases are TGTGCCAGCAGGAGGGGTAGCTCCTACGAGCAGTACTTC.

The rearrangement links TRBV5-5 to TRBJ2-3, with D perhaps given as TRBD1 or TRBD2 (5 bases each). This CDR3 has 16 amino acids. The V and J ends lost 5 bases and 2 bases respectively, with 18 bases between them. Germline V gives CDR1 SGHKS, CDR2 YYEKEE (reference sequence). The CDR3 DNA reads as TGTGCCAGCAGGGGCGGCCCGAGGGGCGTCACAGATACGCAGTATTTT. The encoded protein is CASRGGPRGVTDTQYF.

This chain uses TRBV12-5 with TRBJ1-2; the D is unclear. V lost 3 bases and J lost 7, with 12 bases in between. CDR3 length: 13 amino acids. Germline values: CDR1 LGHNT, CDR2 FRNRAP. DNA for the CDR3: TGTGCTAGTGGTTTTGAGCCCTGGGGTGGCTACACCTTC. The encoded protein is CASGFEPWGGYTF.

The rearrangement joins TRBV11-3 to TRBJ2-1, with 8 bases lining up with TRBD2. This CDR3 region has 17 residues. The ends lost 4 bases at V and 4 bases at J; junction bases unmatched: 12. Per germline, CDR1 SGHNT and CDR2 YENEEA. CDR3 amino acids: CASSSGGAGVPYNEQFF. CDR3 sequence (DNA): TGTGCCAGCAGCTCGGGGGGGGCGGGAGTACCTTACAATGAGCAGTTCTTC.

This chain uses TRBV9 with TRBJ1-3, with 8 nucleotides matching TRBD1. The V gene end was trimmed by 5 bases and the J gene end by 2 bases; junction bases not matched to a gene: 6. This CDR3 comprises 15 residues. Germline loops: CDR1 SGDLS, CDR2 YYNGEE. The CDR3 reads CASSGGQVPGNTIYF. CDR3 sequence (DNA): TGTGCCAGCAGTGGGGGACAGGTTCCTGGAAACACCATATATTTT. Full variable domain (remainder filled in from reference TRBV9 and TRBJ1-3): DSGVTQTPKHLITATGQRVTLRCSPRSGDLSVYWYQQSLDQGLQFLIQYYNGEERAKGNILERFSAQQFPDLHSELNLSSLELGDSALYFCASSGGQVPGNTIYFGEGSWLTVV.

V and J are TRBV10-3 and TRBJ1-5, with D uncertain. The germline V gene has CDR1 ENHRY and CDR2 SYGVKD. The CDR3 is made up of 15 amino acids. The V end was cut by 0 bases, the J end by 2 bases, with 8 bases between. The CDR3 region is CAISESRSGNQPQHF. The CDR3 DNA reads TGTGCCATCAGTGAGTCTAGGAGTGGCAATCAGCCCCAGCATTTT.

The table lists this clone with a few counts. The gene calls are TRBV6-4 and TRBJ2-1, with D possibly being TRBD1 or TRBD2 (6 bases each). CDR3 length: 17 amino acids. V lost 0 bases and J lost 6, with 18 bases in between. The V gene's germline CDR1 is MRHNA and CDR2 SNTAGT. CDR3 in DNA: TGTGCCAGCAGTGACTCGGGCGGGACATGGGTTGGCAATGAGCAGTTCTTC. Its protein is CASSDSGGTWVGNEQFF.

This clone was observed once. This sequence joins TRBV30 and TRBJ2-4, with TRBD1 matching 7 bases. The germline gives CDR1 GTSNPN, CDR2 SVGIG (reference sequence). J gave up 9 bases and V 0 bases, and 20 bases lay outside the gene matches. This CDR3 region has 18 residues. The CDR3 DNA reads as TGTGCCTGGAGTGTAGGCTTAAATACTAGGACAACAGGGGTCATTCAGTACTTC. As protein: CAWSVGLNTRTTGVIQYF. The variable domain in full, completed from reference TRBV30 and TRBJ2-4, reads SQTIHQWPATLVQPVGSPLSLECTVEGTSNPNLYWYRQAAGRGLQLLFYSVGIGQISSEVPQNLSASRPQDRQFILSSKKLLLSDSGFYLCAWSVGLNTRTTGVIQYFGAGTRLSVL.

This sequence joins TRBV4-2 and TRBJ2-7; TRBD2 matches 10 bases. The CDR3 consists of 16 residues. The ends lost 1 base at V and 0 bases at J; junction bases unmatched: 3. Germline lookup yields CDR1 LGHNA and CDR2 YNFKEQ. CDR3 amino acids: CASSQGLAGNSYEQYF. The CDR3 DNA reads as TGTGCCAGCAGCCAAGGACTAGCGGGTAACTCCTACGAGCAGTACTTC.

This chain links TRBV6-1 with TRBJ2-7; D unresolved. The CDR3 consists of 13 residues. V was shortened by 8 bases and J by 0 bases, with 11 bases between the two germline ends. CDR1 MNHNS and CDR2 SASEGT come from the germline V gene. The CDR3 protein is CASSTVNSYEQYF. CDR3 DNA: TGTGCCAGCTCAACCGTCAACTCCTACGAGCAGTACTTC.

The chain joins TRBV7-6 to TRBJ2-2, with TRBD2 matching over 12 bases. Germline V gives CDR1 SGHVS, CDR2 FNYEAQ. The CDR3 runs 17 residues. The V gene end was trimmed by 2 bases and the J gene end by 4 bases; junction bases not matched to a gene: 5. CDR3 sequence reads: CASSLLAGGPGTGELFF. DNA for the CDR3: TGTGCCAGCAGCTTACTAGCGGGAGGGCCGGGCACCGGGGAGCTGTTTTTT.

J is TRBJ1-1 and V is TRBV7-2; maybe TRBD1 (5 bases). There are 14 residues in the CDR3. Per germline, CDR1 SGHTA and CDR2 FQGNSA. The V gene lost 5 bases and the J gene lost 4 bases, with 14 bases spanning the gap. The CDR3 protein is CASSPQLGGTEAFF. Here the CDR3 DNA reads TGTGCCAGCAGCCCCCAGTTGGGGGGCACTGAAGCTTTCTTT.

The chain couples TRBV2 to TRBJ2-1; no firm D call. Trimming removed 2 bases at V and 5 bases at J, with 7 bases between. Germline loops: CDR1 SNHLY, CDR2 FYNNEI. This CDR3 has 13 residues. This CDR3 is CASSERRDNEQFF. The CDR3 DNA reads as TGTGCCAGCAGTGAACGTCGGGACAATGAGCAGTTCTTC.

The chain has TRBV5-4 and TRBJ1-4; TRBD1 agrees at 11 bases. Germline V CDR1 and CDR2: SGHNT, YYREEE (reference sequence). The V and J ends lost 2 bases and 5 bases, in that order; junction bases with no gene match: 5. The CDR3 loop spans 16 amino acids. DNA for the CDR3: TGTGCCAGCAGCTTAGGACAGGGGGCAATAAATGAAAAACTGTTTTTT. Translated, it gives CASSLGQGAINEKLFF.

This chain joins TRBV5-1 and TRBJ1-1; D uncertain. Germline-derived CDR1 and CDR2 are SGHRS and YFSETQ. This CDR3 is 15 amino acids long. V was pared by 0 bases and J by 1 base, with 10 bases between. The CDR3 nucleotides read TGCGCCAGCAGCTTGGAGTTGGGCGAGAACACTGAAGCTTTCTTT. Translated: CASSLELGENTEAFF.

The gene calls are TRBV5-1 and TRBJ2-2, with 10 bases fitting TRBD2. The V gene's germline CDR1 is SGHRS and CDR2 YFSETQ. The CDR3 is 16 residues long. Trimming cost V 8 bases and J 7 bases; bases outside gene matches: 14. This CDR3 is CASILLAGVDNGELFF. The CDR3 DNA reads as TGCGCCAGTATCCTCCTAGCGGGAGTAGATAACGGGGAGCTGTTTTTT.

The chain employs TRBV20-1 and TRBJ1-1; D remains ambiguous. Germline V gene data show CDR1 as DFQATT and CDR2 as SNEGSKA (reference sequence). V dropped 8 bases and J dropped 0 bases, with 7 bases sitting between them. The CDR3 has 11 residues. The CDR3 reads CSQVMNTEAFF. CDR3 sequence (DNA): TGCAGTCAGGTTATGAACACTGAAGCTTTCTTT.

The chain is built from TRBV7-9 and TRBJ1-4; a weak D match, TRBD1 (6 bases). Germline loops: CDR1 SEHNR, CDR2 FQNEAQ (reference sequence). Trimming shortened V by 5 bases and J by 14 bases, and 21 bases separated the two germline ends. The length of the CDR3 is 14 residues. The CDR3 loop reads CASSPQGKGGKLFF. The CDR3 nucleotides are TGTGCCAGCAGCCCCCAAGGAAAAGGGGGAAAGCTGTTTTTT.